Each of the 16 T cell receptor beta chains below was sequenced from the same sample in a study of blood T cells in healthy people across ages. A sample-barcoded 5' primer and a J-beta primer mix were used in a second PCR of roughly 6 to 12 cycles. TCRdb fed the 5' RACE reads into MiXCR, producing one record per CDR3 protein. The sample has 1.4 million to 1.5 million distinct CDR3 sequences, approximately 42% seen once. The sample comprised blood. The receptors here all came from a woman aged 18-35 years in good health.

The chain combines TRBV7-6 with TRBJ2-3; 7 bases agree with TRBD2. There are 14 residues in the CDR3. Germline V gives CDR1 SGHVS, CDR2 FNYEAQ. With V trimmed by 1 base and J by 6 bases, 4 bases remained unmatched. CDR3 in amino acids: CASSLVLRGDTQYF. The CDR3 bases are TGTGCCAGCAGCTTAGTGTTGCGGGGGGATACGCAGTATTTT.

This sequence joins TRBV21-1 and TRBJ2-7; the D call TRBD2 from the table was never checked on the DNA. TRBV21-1 is described as a pseudogene. The CDR3 consists of 18 residues. Written as DNA, the CDR3 is TGTGCCAGCAGCACCGGGACTAGCGGGAGAAGACCGGGCTACGAGCAGTACTTC. This encodes CASSTGTSGRRPGYEQYF.

This clonotype was counted only a few times. V gene TRBV29-1 combines with J gene TRBJ2-3; D might be TRBD1 (6 bases). CDR3 length equals 14 residues. In germline, CDR1 is SQVTM, CDR2 ANQGSEA. The ends were cut back, 7 bases at V and 6 bases at J, with 20 bases in the middle. Here the CDR3 DNA reads TGCAGCGGCAGGGGTCCCGCCGGGGAGGATACGCAGTATTTT. Its translation is CSGRGPAGEDTQYF.

This sequence joins TRBV20-1 and TRBJ2-5; possibly TRBD1 or TRBD2 for D (5 bases each). The J call may be in error: the DNA end matches TRBJ2-7 better. Germline CDR1 and CDR2: DFQATT and SNEGSKA (reference sequence). The CDR3 runs 16 residues. The DNA of the CDR3 is TGCAGTGCTAGAGACTGGGATGGGACGGCGTACCGCGAGCAGTACTTC. Its translation is CSARDWDGTAYREQYF.

This clonotype was recorded once. This chain connects TRBV29-1 to TRBJ1-2, with 7 nucleotides matching TRBD1. The CDR3 runs 11 residues. The V gene end was trimmed by 4 bases and the J gene end by 13 bases; junction bases not matched to a gene: 9. Germline-derived CDR1 and CDR2 are SQVTM and ANQGSEA. CDR3 residues: CSVARGCPGTF. Here the CDR3 DNA reads TGCAGCGTTGCCAGGGGGTGCCCGGGCACCTTC.

The rearrangement joins TRBV10-3 to TRBJ2-2; D ambiguous. In germline, CDR1 is ENHRY, CDR2 SYGVKD. Trimming pared 3 bases from V and 5 bases from J, leaving 7 bases between. The CDR3 length is 13 residues. CDR3 sequence (DNA): TGTGCCATCAGTGATGGGCAGACCGGGGAGCTGTTTTTT. Its protein is CAISDGQTGELFF.

As to this clonotype: Relative to the germline gene, one junction end is altered; a read error may explain this. The chain employs TRBV12-3 or TRBV12-4 and TRBJ2-3, with 7 nucleotides matching TRBD1. There are 13 residues in the CDR3. CDR3 nucleotide sequence: TGTGCCAGCAGTCTCGGGACAGCAGATACGGAGTATTTT. Its translation: CASSLGTADTEYF.

This clonotype has just a few counts. V gene TRBV25-1 combines with J gene TRBJ2-3; 9 positions match TRBD2. Trimming took 5 bases from V and 5 from J; bases not matched to a gene: 5. This CDR3 is 14 amino acids long. Per germline, CDR1 MGHDK and CDR2 SYGVNS. The CDR3 sequence is CASSSSGSGDTQYF. The CDR3 bases are TGTGCCAGCAGTAGTAGCGGGAGCGGAGATACGCAGTATTTT.

The CDR3 reads CASSRRETQETQYF. The CDR3 region has the DNA TGCGCCAGCAGTAGACGGGAGACGCAAGAGACCCAGTACTTC. The V call is TRBV5-1, the J call TRBJ2-5, with a possible D match to TRBD2 (6 bases). This CDR3 has 14 amino acids. V lost 5 bases and J 2 bases, leaving 13 bases between the germline ends. From germline, CDR1 is SGHRS and CDR2 YFSETQ.

V usage is TRBV7-3 and J usage is TRBJ2-1, with TRBD2 identical over 12 bases. Germline V gene lookup returns CDR1 SGHTA and CDR2 FQGTGA. This CDR3 region has 19 residues. Trimming took 1 base from V and 6 from J; bases not matched to a gene: 13. The DNA for the CDR3 is TGTGCCAGCAGCTTAAGGTCCTCATACACTAGCGGGGGGACCAATGAGCAGTTCTTC. This gives the protein CASSLRSSYTSGGTNEQFF.

The chain recombines TRBV25-1 with TRBJ2-6; D is perhaps TRBD1 (6 bases). V was pared by 3 bases and J by 0 bases, with 15 bases between. The CDR3 has 18 residues. Per germline, CDR1 MGHDK and CDR2 SYGVNS. CDR3 amino acids: CASSDGGRGLSGANVLTF. The CDR3 DNA is TGTGCCAGCAGTGACGGTGGCAGGGGCCTCTCTGGGGCCAACGTCCTGACTTTC.

The chain is built from TRBV6-2 or TRBV6-3 and TRBJ1-2; 8 nucleotides match TRBD1. V shed 5 bases, J shed 4 bases, and the junction held 12 bases outside the gene matches. CDR1 MNHEY and CDR2 SVGEGT come from the germline V gene. The CDR3 has 16 amino acids. CDR3 loop: CASSPRTGPAVYGYTF. CDR3 sequence (DNA): TGTGCCAGCAGTCCAAGGACAGGGCCCGCCGTCTATGGCTACACCTTC.

This clonotype was observed a handful of times. J is TRBJ2-1 and V is TRBV25-1, with D tentatively TRBD2 (6 bases). Germline CDR1 MGHDK, CDR2 SYGVNS. The CDR3 is 12 amino acids. Trimming removed 5 bases from V and 8 bases from J, with 10 bases in between. CDR3 sequence: CASSHTSHEQFF. The CDR3 DNA sequence: TGTGCCAGCAGTCACACTAGCCATGAGCAGTTCTTC.

The chain has TRBV3-1 and TRBJ2-7; 8 bases match TRBD2. Germline values: CDR1 LGHDT, CDR2 YNNKEL (reference sequence). J lost 6 bases, V lost 1 base, and 5 bases had no gene match. CDR3 size: 14 residues. The CDR3 is CASSQAGGTSEQYF. CDR3 in DNA: TGTGCCAGCAGCCAAGCGGGAGGGACGAGCGAGCAGTACTTC.

The chain uses TRBV7-9 and TRBJ1-1; D unclear. The CDR3 sequence is 13 residues long. V was clipped by 1 base and J by 10 bases, with 13 bases between them. Looked up from germline, CDR1 is SEHNR and CDR2 is FQNEAQ (reference sequence). This CDR3 is CASSLVSLEGAFF. CDR3 sequence (DNA): TGTGCCAGCAGCTTAGTGAGTTTAGAAGGAGCTTTCTTT.

A remark on this clonotype: A much larger clone sits a single nucleotide away, making a read error possible. The gene calls are TRBV24-1 and TRBJ2-1; D remains ambiguous. This CDR3 spans 13 amino acids. Germline V lookup: CDR1 KGHDR, CDR2 SFDVKD. The CDR3 DNA reads TGTGCCACCAGCGGAAGCTCCTACAATGAGCAGTTATTC. Its translation is CATSGSSYNEQLF.